The 27 T cell receptor beta chains reported below all come from one sample, sequenced in a study of technical replicates of blood from a handful of donors. Some clones are missing from TCRdb's copy, which holds only in-frame ones; the method was immunoSEQ multiplex PCR. The table records about 89,000 clones, approximately 94% of them present only once. The sample taken for sequencing was T cells isolated from PBMCs. The receptors originated from a human donor in good health.

The CDR3 protein is CASSEDRDEQFF. CDR3 nucleotides: TGTGCCAGCAGCGAGGACAGGGATGAGCAGTTCTTC. This chain links TRBV7-9 with TRBJ2-1; 8 bases agree with TRBD1. The CDR3 runs 12 residues. The J segment lost 8 bases and the V segment lost 5 bases, leaving 2 bases of the junction unmatched. Germline CDR1 reads SEHNR; CDR2 reads FQNEAQ (reference sequence).

The chain carries TRBV5-6 and TRBJ2-5; weak D call: TRBD1 (6 bases). V dropped 4 bases and J dropped 5 bases, with 21 bases sitting between them. Germline V gives CDR1 SGHDT, CDR2 YYEEEE. The CDR3 totals 16 residues. CDR3 nucleotide sequence: TGTGCCAGCAGCAGCCGCCGGTGGACAGCAGGGGAGACCCAGTACTTC. Its protein is CASSSRRWTAGETQYF.

The V and J genes are TRBV4-1 and TRBJ2-3; D might be TRBD2 (5 bases). The V end was cut by 0 bases, the J end by 4 bases, with 14 bases between. Germline V gene lookup returns CDR1 MGHRA and CDR2 YSYEKL. The CDR3 loop spans 16 amino acids. CDR3 sequence reads: CASSQDSGGSADTQYF. The CDR3, as DNA: TGCGCCAGCAGCCAAGATTCGGGTGGGAGTGCAGATACGCAGTATTTT.

The chain employs TRBV18 and TRBJ2-3; D unresolved. Trimming removed 3 bases at V and 2 bases at J, with 12 bases between. In germline, CDR1 is KGHSH, CDR2 LQKENI. The CDR3 extends over 15 amino acids. This chain's CDR3 is CASSPPSLITDTQYF. The CDR3 region has the DNA TGTGCCAGCTCACCGCCTTCACTTATCACAGATACGCAGTATTTT.

The chain carries TRBV19 and TRBJ1-2, with 7 positions matching TRBD1. CDR1 is LNHDA, CDR2 SQIVND, per germline (reference sequence). The CDR3 extends over 12 amino acids. The junction had 10 bases not matched to a gene; V was cut back by 10 bases and J by 8 bases. Here the CDR3 DNA reads TGTGCCATTTACATAGGGGGCGGAGGCTACACCTTC. Protein: CAIYIGGGGYTF.

A single count supports this clone. The gene calls are TRBV7-9 and TRBJ1-1; TRBD1 is a possible D gene (5 bases). Trimming took off 3 bases at V and 1 base at J, with 9 bases between the two ends. Germline CDR1 reads SEHNR; CDR2 reads FQNEAQ (reference sequence). This CDR3 comprises 14 residues. DNA of the CDR3: TGTGCCAGCAGCTTTACAGGTGCGAACACTGAAGCTTTCTTT. The encoded protein is CASSFTGANTEAFF.

This clone appeared once. J is TRBJ2-5 and V is TRBV7-9, with 8 bases identical to TRBD2. Germline CDR1 is SEHNR and CDR2 is FQNEAQ (reference sequence). The CDR3 spans 15 residues. Germline trimming cut 1 base from V and 2 bases from J; bases unmatched to any gene: 3. Here the CDR3 reads CASSLDSGGQETQYF. CDR3 in DNA: TGTGCCAGCAGCTTAGATTCGGGGGGGCAAGAGACCCAGTACTTC.

This clone appeared a few times. The genes are TRBV10-3 and TRBJ2-2; 11 positions match TRBD2. J lost 1 base, V lost 4 bases, and 2 bases had no gene match. The CDR3 has 16 residues. Germline CDR1 reads ENHRY; CDR2 reads SYGVKD. The CDR3 protein is CAISGGTSGNTGELFF. DNA of the CDR3: TGTGCCATCAGTGGCGGGACTAGCGGGAACACCGGGGAGCTGTTTTTT.

V and J are TRBV9 and TRBJ2-1, with 10 bases that match TRBD2. The germline CDR1 and CDR2 sequences are SGDLS and YYNGEE. The CDR3 loop spans 15 amino acids. V shed 5 bases and J 8 bases; nucleotides not matched to a gene: 10. Written as DNA, the CDR3 is TGTGCCAGCAGTTATAGCGGGGGGTCTGGGGATGAGCAGTTCTTC. Translating gives CASSYSGGSGDEQFF. The full variable domain, its missing parts supplied by reference TRBV9 and TRBJ2-1, is DSGVTQTPKHLITATGQRVTLRCSPRSGDLSVYWYQQSLDQGLQFLIQYYNGEERAKGNILERFSAQQFPDLHSELNLSSLELGDSALYFCASSYSGGSGDEQFFGPGTRLTVL.

The chain couples TRBV4-2 to TRBJ2-3; 9 nucleotides match TRBD1. This CDR3 is 19 amino acids long. Germline lookup yields CDR1 LGHNA and CDR2 YNFKEQ. V dropped 4 bases and J dropped 6; count of bases not matched to a gene: 20. CDR3 amino acids: CASSPAGQGKLLRGDTQYF. The CDR3 DNA reads TGTGCCAGCAGCCCAGCGGGACAGGGAAAATTGTTGAGAGGGGATACGCAGTATTTT.

The chain uses TRBV6-5 and TRBJ1-1; D not resolved. This CDR3 has 13 amino acids. The V end lost 8 bases, the J end lost 0 bases, and 10 bases lay between the germline ends. CDR1 and CDR2 (germline): MNHEY, SVGAGI. CDR3 DNA: TGTGCCAGCCGAACACAAATGAACACTGAAGCTTTCTTT. Its translation: CASRTQMNTEAFF.

The genes are TRBV28 and TRBJ1-1, with D perhaps TRBD1 (5 bases). Between the trimmed V and J ends, which lost 2 bases and 5 bases, there was a span of 12 bases. From germline, CDR1 is MDHEN and CDR2 SYDVKM. The CDR3 contains 14 residues. CDR3 region: CASSLGDRVTEAFF. The CDR3 bases are TGTGCCAGCAGTTTAGGAGACAGAGTTACTGAAGCTTTCTTT.

CDR3 in DNA: TGTGCCAGCAGTTTCCTTAGACAGGGCCAAAAGAATCGGGCCAACGTCCTGACTTTC. As protein: CASSFLRQGQKNRANVLTF. J is TRBJ2-6 and V is TRBV27, with 7 nucleotides matching TRBD1. Germline V gene lookup returns CDR1 MNHEY and CDR2 SMNVEV (reference sequence). V lost 3 bases, J lost 5 bases, and 16 bases stayed unmatched. The CDR3 loop spans 19 amino acids.

The chain recombines TRBV9 with TRBJ2-2; TRBD2 matches 7 bases. This CDR3 has 16 residues. V lost 0 bases, J lost 1 base, and 3 bases stayed unmatched. The V gene's germline CDR1 is SGDLS and CDR2 YYNGEE. CDR3 sequence reads: CASSVVGGGNTGELFF. CDR3 sequence (DNA): TGTGCCAGCAGCGTAGTTGGCGGGGGGAACACCGGGGAGCTGTTTTTT.

V gene TRBV27 combines with J gene TRBJ1-5; TRBD1 agrees at 9 bases. CDR1 MNHEY and CDR2 SMNVEV come from the germline V gene (reference sequence). This CDR3 spans 14 amino acids. The V and J ends lost 8 bases and 5 bases, in that order; junction bases with no gene match: 7. CDR3 in DNA: TGTGCCAGCCGTAAAACAGGGGGCCATCAGCCCCAGCATTTT. Protein product: CASRKTGGHQPQHF.

Note on this clone: Different DNA sequences within this sample yield the same CDR3. The chain is built from TRBV14 and TRBJ1-1; D remains ambiguous. Germline lookup yields CDR1 SGHDN and CDR2 FVKESK. Deletions cut 0 bases from V and 0 bases from J, with 11 bases between. There are 16 residues in the CDR3. The CDR3 region is CASSQEPGWMNTEAFF. Here the CDR3 DNA reads TGTGCCAGCAGCCAAGAACCGGGTTGGATGAACACTGAAGCTTTCTTT.

The chain has TRBV6-5 and TRBJ1-2; 7 positions agree with TRBD1. V was clipped by 5 bases and J by 2 bases; unmatched bases: 2. The germline V gene encodes CDR1 MNHEY and CDR2 SVGAGI. The CDR3 is 13 residues long. As DNA, the CDR3 is TGTGCCAGCAGTCTGACAGGGAACTATGGCTACACCTTC. This translates into CASSLTGNYGYTF.

The chain has TRBV7-9 and TRBJ2-3; D gene uncertain. CDR1 SEHNR and CDR2 FQNEAQ come from the germline V gene (reference sequence). The CDR3 consists of 19 residues. V lost 5 bases to trimming and J lost 3 bases, with 27 bases between them. CDR3 residues: CASSRAVRPRSNMTDTQYF. Written as DNA, the CDR3 is TGTGCCAGCAGCCGTGCGGTGCGGCCGAGGTCTAACATGACAGATACGCAGTATTTT. Supplemented by reference TRBV7-9 and TRBJ2-3, the full variable domain reads DTGVSQNPRHKITKRGQNVTFRCDPISEHNRLYWYRQTLGQGPEFLTYFQNEAQLEKSRLLSDRFSAERPKGSFSTLEIQRTEQGDSAMYLCASSRAVRPRSNMTDTQYFGPGTRLTVL.

This clone has more than one count but fewer than ten. The chain recombines TRBV16 with TRBJ1-5, with unresolved D. CDR1 and CDR2 from the germline V gene are KGHSY and FQNENV. V lost 2 bases to trimming and J lost 6 bases, with 8 bases between them. The CDR3 sequence is 13 residues long. The CDR3 coding sequence is TGTGCCAGCAGCCAAACCGGAGTTCAGCCCCAGCATTTT. Translated: CASSQTGVQPQHF. Combining the CDR3 with reference TRBV16 and TRBJ1-5 gives the whole variable domain GEEVAQTPKHLVRGEGQKAKLYCAPIKGHSYVFWYQQVLKNEFKFLISFQNENVFDETGMPKERFSAKCLPNSPCSLEIQATKLEDSAVYFCASSQTGVQPQHFGDGTRLSIL.

The chain joins TRBV29-1 to TRBJ2-5, with 11 nucleotides matching TRBD2. The V gene end was trimmed by 3 bases and the J gene end by 1 base; junction bases not matched to a gene: 10. The germline V gene has CDR1 SQVTM and CDR2 ANQGSEA. The CDR3 extends over 17 amino acids. DNA of the CDR3: TGCAGCGTTGAGTGGCTAGCGGGGGGACTACTCCAAGAGACCCAGTACTTC. Translating gives CSVEWLAGGLLQETQYF. The complete variable domain, with remaining parts taken from reference TRBV29-1 and TRBJ2-5, reads SAVISQKPSRDICQRGTSLTIQCQVDSQVTMMFWYRQQPGQSLTLIATANQGSEATYESGFVIDKFPISRPNLTFSTLTVSNMSPEDSSIYLCSVEWLAGGLLQETQYFGPGTRLLVL.

This chain joins TRBV7-9 and TRBJ1-1, with D maybe TRBD1 (5 bases). The CDR3 covers 15 residues. V lost 2 bases and J lost 5, with 15 bases in between. Per the germline V gene, CDR1 is SEHNR and CDR2 is FQNEAQ (reference sequence). CDR3 sequence: CASSLYWGRPTEAFF. Here the CDR3 DNA reads TGTGCCAGCAGCTTATACTGGGGGAGGCCAACTGAAGCTTTCTTT.

In its sample, this clone was seen a few times. The V and J genes are TRBV5-1 and TRBJ2-1; the D is unclear. This CDR3 comprises 16 residues. Germline V gene data show CDR1 as SGHRS and CDR2 as YFSETQ. The germline V and J ends were trimmed by 7 bases and 0 bases, with 17 bases remaining between them. As DNA, the CDR3 is TGCGCCAGCCATAGGAGCGATTATAGCTCCTACAATGAGCAGTTCTTC. Translation gives CASHRSDYSSYNEQFF.

CDR3 region: CASSLYLGLAALITDTQYF. The CDR3 coding sequence is TGTGCCAGCAGCCTGTACCTCGGACTAGCGGCCTTGATCACAGATACGCAGTATTTT. The chain has TRBV5-4 and TRBJ2-3; 10 positions match TRBD2. The CDR3 covers 19 residues. CDR1 and CDR2 (germline): SGHNT, YYREEE (reference sequence). Unmatched junction bases numbered 16, after V lost 4 bases and J lost 2 bases. Supplemented by reference TRBV5-4 and TRBJ2-3, the full variable domain reads ETGVTQSPTHLIKTRGQQVTLRCSSQSGHNTVSWYQQALGQGPQFIFQYYREEENGRGNFPPRFSGLQFPNYSSELNVNALELDDSALYLCASSLYLGLAALITDTQYFGPGTRLTVL.

This chain uses TRBV10-3 with TRBJ2-2; D unresolved. The CDR3 runs to 15 residues. CDR1 ENHRY and CDR2 SYGVKD come from the germline V gene. The germline V and J ends were trimmed by 6 bases and 3 bases, with 14 bases remaining between them. CDR3 protein: CAISALSPDTGELFF. In DNA form, the CDR3 reads TGTGCCATCAGCGCTCTAAGCCCCGACACCGGGGAGCTGTTTTTT.

The gene calls are TRBV28 and TRBJ2-5; 7 nucleotides align to TRBD2. The germline gives CDR1 MDHEN, CDR2 SYDVKM. This CDR3 has 13 residues. The junction had 4 bases not matched to a gene; V was cut back by 5 bases and J by 4 bases. CDR3 loop: CASSGRALETQYF. In DNA form, the CDR3 reads TGTGCCAGCAGTGGGAGGGCTTTAGAGACCCAGTACTTC.

The J gene is TRBJ1-4, the V gene TRBV4-2; TRBD1 aligns across 7 bases. The germline V gene has CDR1 LGHNA and CDR2 YNFKEQ. V shed 1 base, J shed 3 bases, and the junction held 11 bases outside the gene matches. The CDR3 sequence is 18 residues long. The CDR3 is CASSQVTGVRLANEKLFF. CDR3 bases: TGTGCCAGCAGCCAAGTCACAGGGGTGCGTTTAGCTAATGAAAAACTGTTTTTT.

The V call is TRBV19, the J call TRBJ2-2; D is unresolved. CDR3 length: 13 residues. V was clipped by 6 bases and J by 0 bases, with 5 bases between them. Per the germline V gene, CDR1 is LNHDA and CDR2 is SQIVND (reference sequence). The CDR3 DNA is TGTGCCAGTAGAGGAGCGAACACCGGGGAGCTGTTTTTT. Its protein product is CASRGANTGELFF. The full variable domain, in which reference TRBV19 and TRBJ2-2 provide the parts outside the CDR3, is DGGITQSPKYLFRKEGQNVTLSCEQNLNHDAMYWYRQDPGQGLRLIYYSQIVNDFQKGDIAEGYSVSREKKESFPLTVTSAQKNPTAFYLCASRGANTGELFFGEGSRLTVL.